This TCR beta chain was recovered during a study of OX40 agonist ivuxolimab in advanced cancers. Across the whole study: Prior anti-PD-1, anti-PD-L1 or anti-CTLA-4 therapy was allowed; 35% to 40% had some. Study results and caveats: Fewer expanded clones were found on average in CD4+ than in CD8+ T cells. In the expanded peripheral T cells, antigen specificity was never determined.

Germline loops: CDR1 SGDLS, CDR2 YYNGEE. The CDR3 is made up of 14 amino acids. The V end lost 2 bases, the J end lost 0 bases, and 6 bases lay between the germline ends. Produced via immunoSEQ multiplex PCR; TCRdb's table is partial and in-frame only. The table lists 25,000 to 35,000 clones, approximately 84% of them singletons. Points on this clone: Its antigen is still unknown.

This sequence was found in an adult with an advanced solid tumor such as melanoma, head and neck, liver or kidney cancer. This chain uses TRBV9 with TRBJ2-1; D possibly corresponds to TRBD2 (6 bases). Specimen: CD4+ or CD8+ T cells sorted from blood, collected in a trial of the OX40 agonist ivuxolimab. Here the CDR3 reads CASSVGSSYNEQFF. The DNA of the CDR3 is TGTGCCAGCAGCGTCGGGAGCTCCTACAATGAGCAGTTCTTC.